Below, 24 T cell receptor beta chains from the same sample are listed, as sequenced in a study of regulatory T cells in long-lasting Graves disease. Arm-PCR of CDR3 regions and iRepertoire HTBI primers were used to build TCR beta libraries. TCRdb independently ran MiXCR on the multiplex PCR reads; one entry per CDR3 protein. This table has more than 350,000 distinct CDR3 sequences, 15% appearing once. Time point given: newly diagnosed GD, antithyroid drugs for less than 3 months. Extracted RNA from PBMCs served as the source of the TCR library. This sample was shared with a second study, whose subject was T cells in Graves' hyperthyroidism and ophthalmopathy.

Here the sequenced sample was peripheral blood mononuclear cells (PBMCs), taken at new diagnosis, from a patient treated with antithyroid drugs. These receptors were taken from a woman aged 25 to 45 with Graves disease.

This clonotype occurred many times. The chain carries TRBV20-1 and TRBJ1-3; no clear D. The CDR3 is made up of 13 amino acids. Trimming stripped 3 bases from V and 4 bases from J, with 10 bases between. Looked up from germline, CDR1 is DFQATT and CDR2 is SNEGSKA (reference sequence). The CDR3 DNA reads TGCAGTGCTAGCCCGACGGGAGGAAACACCATATATTTT. This codes for CSASPTGGNTIYF.

This clonotype was recorded at least ten times. This CDR3 reads CSARVGGFETQYF. CDR3 nucleotides: TGCAGTGCTAGAGTTGGGGGGTTTGAGACCCAGTACTTC. The V and J genes are TRBV20-1 and TRBJ2-5; possible D gene TRBD2, 6 bases. The CDR3 covers 13 residues. Germline V CDR1 and CDR2: DFQATT, SNEGSKA (reference sequence). Trimming took off 1 base at V and 5 bases at J, with 11 bases between the two ends.

Concerning this clonotype: This may come from a read error, since a much larger clone is one base off. The gene calls are TRBV11-2 and TRBJ2-1, with D possibly being TRBD2 (6 bases). V was shortened by 8 bases and J by 10 bases, with 21 bases between the two germline ends. The CDR3 loop spans 14 amino acids. CDR1 is SGHAT and CDR2 is FQNNGV in the germline V gene. The CDR3 bases are TGTGCCAGCCGAGGGGACGGGAGCTCCTACGAGCAGTTCTTC. It is translated as CASRGDGSSYEQFF.

The chain combines TRBV24-1 with TRBJ2-5; D possibly corresponds to TRBD1 (5 bases). The CDR3 has 17 residues. The V end was cut by 3 bases, the J end by 2 bases, with 18 bases between. CDR1 and CDR2 from the germline V gene are KGHDR and SFDVKD. Here the CDR3 DNA reads TGTGCCACCAGTGATCCGCCATCCTCCCAGGGACAAGAGACCCAGTACTTC. Translating it yields CATSDPPSSQGQETQYF.

This clonotype was counted between two and nine times. This chain uses TRBV4-1 with TRBJ2-3; D remains ambiguous. Per the germline V gene, CDR1 is MGHRA and CDR2 is YSYEKL. V was cut by 4 bases and J by 4 bases, with 9 bases left in between. The CDR3 consists of 13 residues. The CDR3: CASSPVAADTQYF. CDR3 nucleotide sequence: TGCGCCAGCAGCCCGGTAGCCGCAGATACGCAGTATTTT.

Ten or more counts support this clonotype. This rearrangement joins TRBV11-2 to TRBJ2-2; 7 bases line up with TRBD2. This CDR3 contains 15 residues. V gave up 4 bases and J gave up 0 bases; unmatched junction bases: 2. The germline V gene encodes CDR1 SGHAT and CDR2 FQNNGV. The CDR3 here is CASSSLAANTGELFF. For the CDR3, the DNA is TGTGCCAGCAGCTCTCTAGCGGCGAACACCGGGGAGCTGTTTTTT. Full variable domain (rest looked up from reference TRBV11-2 and TRBJ2-2): EAGVAQSPRYKIIEKRQSVAFWCNPISGHATLYWYQQILGQGPKLLIQFQNNGVVDDSQLPKDRFSAERLKGVDSTLKIQPAKLEDSAVYLCASSSLAANTGELFFGEGSRLTVL.

The rearrangement joins TRBV14 to TRBJ2-7; D is unclear. Germline CDR1 is SGHDN and CDR2 is FVKESK. This CDR3 is 16 amino acids long. The ends were cut back, 1 base at V and 2 bases at J, with 15 bases in the middle. The CDR3 here is CASSQAADWVTYEQYF. Written as DNA, the CDR3 is TGTGCCAGCAGCCAAGCCGCCGACTGGGTCACCTACGAGCAGTACTTC.

At least ten counts were recorded for this clonotype. This rearrangement joins TRBV29-1 to TRBJ2-1; D possibly corresponds to TRBD1 (5 bases). Trimming left V 8 bases short and J 7 bases short, with 12 bases between. Germline values: CDR1 SQVTM, CDR2 ANQGSEA. This CDR3 is 11 amino acids long. CDR3 in DNA: TGCAGCTCCCGACAGACAAATGAGCAGTTCTTC. This translates into CSSRQTNEQFF.

The sample holds a few counts of this clonotype. V usage is TRBV20-1 and J usage is TRBJ2-7, with D hard to call. This CDR3 spans 13 amino acids. Germline-derived CDR1 and CDR2 are DFQATT and SNEGSKA (reference sequence). The V gene lost 6 bases and the J gene lost 0 bases, with 12 bases spanning the gap. The CDR3 sequence: CSARPANSYEQYF. DNA for the CDR3: TGCAGTGCAAGACCCGCAAACTCCTACGAGCAGTACTTC.

This clonotype occurred many times. V usage is TRBV28 and J usage is TRBJ1-1; no definite D call. Germline values: CDR1 MDHEN, CDR2 SYDVKM. V shed 5 bases and J shed 4 bases, with 14 bases lying between them. This CDR3 spans 14 amino acids. The CDR3 is CASSLPRRPTEAFF. The CDR3 nucleotides read TGTGCCAGCAGTCTACCCCGCCGCCCCACTGAAGCTTTCTTT.

The V gene is TRBV11-2, the J gene TRBJ2-5, with TRBD2 identical over 8 bases. CDR1 is SGHAT and CDR2 is FQNNGV in the germline V gene. J gave up 4 bases and V 1 base, and 14 bases lay outside the gene matches. CDR3 length equals 18 residues. The CDR3 region is CASSLVIAGQAHRETQYF. The CDR3 DNA follows: TGTGCCAGCAGCTTAGTTATAGCGGGACAAGCTCATCGAGAGACCCAGTACTTC. Complete variable domain (other parts from reference TRBV11-2 and TRBJ2-5): EAGVAQSPRYKIIEKRQSVAFWCNPISGHATLYWYQQILGQGPKLLIQFQNNGVVDDSQLPKDRFSAERLKGVDSTLKIQPAKLEDSAVYLCASSLVIAGQAHRETQYFGPGTRLLVL.

This clonotype was counted ten times or more. The chain has TRBV18 and TRBJ1-5; TRBD1 might be the D (5 bases). Trimming left V 6 bases short and J 7 bases short, with 13 bases between. Germline-derived CDR1 and CDR2 are KGHSH and LQKENI. The CDR3 sequence is 13 residues long. CDR3 protein: CASSYLDRQPQHF. In nucleotides, the CDR3 is TGTGCCAGCTCCTACCTCGACAGACAGCCCCAGCATTTT.

The chain carries TRBV11-3 and TRBJ2-3; 14 bases are a match to TRBD2. CDR3 length: 16 amino acids. Losses at the gene ends were 6 bases for V and 3 bases for J; bases not matched to a gene: 5. The germline V gene has CDR1 SGHNT and CDR2 YENEEA. DNA of the CDR3: TGTGCCAGCAGGCGCCGGACTAGCGGGAGGACAGATACGCAGTATTTT. This codes for CASRRRTSGRTDTQYF.

The V call is TRBV6-1, the J call TRBJ1-1, with TRBD1 identical over 9 bases. V was pared by 7 bases and J by 11 bases, with 20 bases of the junction left unmatched. CDR1 MNHNS and CDR2 SASEGT come from the germline V gene. The CDR3 is 16 amino acids. CDR3 residues: CASTRRSGTGSVGAFF. As DNA, the CDR3 is TGTGCCAGCACCAGACGATCCGGGACAGGGTCTGTTGGGGCTTTCTTT.

The chain employs TRBV10-3 and TRBJ2-7; TRBD2 matches 12 bases. The V gene end was trimmed by 11 bases and the J gene end by 4 bases; junction bases not matched to a gene: 6. This CDR3 contains 13 residues. The germline gives CDR1 ENHRY, CDR2 SYGVKD. The CDR3 region has the DNA TGTGCCGTCAAGGGGACTAGCGGGTACGAGCAGTACTTC. Translated, it gives CAVKGTSGYEQYF.

This clonotype was counted at least ten times. The chain links TRBV24-1 to TRBJ2-3; D unclear. The V gene lost 5 bases and the J gene lost 1 base, with 6 bases spanning the gap. This CDR3 comprises 13 residues. In germline, CDR1 is KGHDR, CDR2 SFDVKD. The CDR3 sequence is CATSGSGTDTQYF. The CDR3 DNA reads TGTGCCACCAGTGGCTCGGGCACAGATACGCAGTATTTT.

This clonotype was detected many times. The chain carries TRBV12-5 and TRBJ1-1, with D perhaps matching TRBD1 (5 bases). The CDR3 spans 14 residues. Germline V gene lookup returns CDR1 LGHNT and CDR2 FRNRAP. Trimming removed 1 base at V and 1 base at J, with 7 bases between. The CDR3 loop reads CASGLGGGNTEAFF. The CDR3 DNA sequence: TGTGCTAGTGGTTTGGGGGGGGGGAACACTGAAGCTTTCTTT. The full variable domain, in which reference TRBV12-5 and TRBJ1-1 provide the parts outside the CDR3, is DARVTQTPRHKVTEMGQEVTMRCQPILGHNTVFWYRQTMMQGLELLAYFRNRAPLDDSGMPKDRFSAEMPDATLATLKIQPSEPRDSAVYFCASGLGGGNTEAFFGQGTRLTVV.

This clonotype has at least ten counts. CDR3 sequence (DNA): TGTGCCAGCAGTTTTCCGGTCGTCGGGAAGGCCTCCTACAATGAGCAGTTCTTC. This encodes CASSFPVVGKASYNEQFF. The rearrangement joins TRBV12-3 or TRBV12-4 to TRBJ2-1; tentatively, D is TRBD2 (5 bases). This CDR3 is 18 amino acids long. Trimming removed 3 bases at V and 0 bases at J, with 18 bases between.

In this sample, this clonotype turned up a few times. In nucleotides, the CDR3 is TGTGCCAGCAGCTCCCCAATCGGGACTAGCGGGAGGGATAGCACAGATACGCAGTATTTT. Translating gives CASSSPIGTSGRDSTDTQYF. This chain connects TRBV9 to TRBJ2-3; 16 bases map to TRBD2. The CDR3 has 20 residues. Germline CDR1 and CDR2: SGDLS and YYNGEE. V lost 4 bases to trimming and J lost 0 bases; unmatched junction nucleotides: 11.

The table lists this clonotype with many counts. This chain uses TRBV28 with TRBJ1-4; possible D gene TRBD1, 6 bases. V shed 5 bases and J shed 8 bases, with 15 bases lying between them. CDR1 MDHEN and CDR2 SYDVKM come from the germline V gene. The CDR3 spans 14 residues. This CDR3 is CASSPRPGEEKLFF. In nucleotides, the CDR3 is TGTGCCAGCAGTCCCCGCCCAGGGGAGGAAAAACTGTTTTTT.

In its sample, this clonotype was seen many times. The rearrangement joins TRBV20-1 to TRBJ2-3; 9 positions agree with TRBD2. The J segment lost 0 bases and the V segment lost 3 bases, leaving 7 bases of the junction unmatched. The CDR3 has 16 residues. Germline-derived CDR1 and CDR2 are DFQATT and SNEGSKA (reference sequence). CDR3 bases: TGCAGTGCTAGTCTGGCTAGCGGGGCTAGCACAGATACGCAGTATTTT. Translation: CSASLASGASTDTQYF.

Many counts were recorded for this clonotype. V gene TRBV12-3 or TRBV12-4 combines with J gene TRBJ1-2, with 7 bases that match TRBD1. Germline trimming cut 3 bases from V and 4 bases from J; bases unmatched to any gene: 11. The CDR3 is 16 amino acids. The CDR3 nucleotides read TGTGCCAGCAGTTTGGGCCCAGGGGGTTTGGGCTATGGCTACACCTTC. Amino acid sequence: CASSLGPGGLGYGYTF.

As DNA, the CDR3 is TGCAGCGAAAGCCGGGCTATCTATGGCTACACCTTC. This encodes CSESRAIYGYTF. The chain uses TRBV29-1 and TRBJ1-2; D is unresolved. The V end was cut by 7 bases, the J end by 4 bases, with 13 bases between. Germline V gene sequence: CDR1 SQVTM, CDR2 ANQGSEA. The CDR3 has 12 amino acids.

In the case of this clonotype: One base away lies a much larger clone, so this may be a sequencing read error. The genes are TRBV15 and TRBJ2-5; 7 nucleotides match TRBD1. The germline V gene encodes CDR1 LNHNV and CDR2 YYDKDF (reference sequence). Germline trimming cut 0 bases from V and 9 bases from J; bases unmatched to any gene: 7. CDR3 length: 14 amino acids. CDR3 in DNA: TGTGCCACCAGCAGAGATAGGGGGCTGGAGGCCCAGTACTTC. Its translation is CATSRDRGLEAQYF.